This T cell receptor beta chain was sequenced for a study of blood T cells in healthy people across ages. Turning to the study itself: Template switching picked up about one barcoded beta molecule for each two T cells. General study points: Among T cells, TCR beta diversity per million cells dropped roughly linearly as age rose.

This clonotype has only a few counts. What it binds is not known. Using a J-beta primer mix together with a sample-barcoded 5' primer, a second PCR was run for roughly 6 to 12 cycles. Every cDNA molecule carried a tag from a template-switch adaptor bearing 12 random nucleotides. A single record per CDR3 protein comes from TCRdb applying MiXCR to the 5' RACE reads. The sample consists of 700,000 or so distinct CDR3 sequences, roughly 43% of them appearing once. This CDR3 has 15 residues. Trimming pared 5 bases from V and 6 bases from J, leaving 17 bases between. Germline CDR1 reads MNHEY; CDR2 reads SMNVEV (reference sequence).

V usage is TRBV27 and J usage is TRBJ1-5, with D possibly being TRBD1 (6 bases). Sequenced sample: blood. The clonotype was recovered from an older man in good health. This CDR3 reads CASSPNRVAFQPQHF. The CDR3 region has the DNA TGTGCCAGCAGTCCCAACAGGGTTGCGTTTCAGCCCCAGCATTTT.